What follows are 13 T cell receptor beta chains derived from one specimen sequenced in a study of chemoradiotherapy in HPV16-positive cancers. Assay used: immunoSEQ multiplex PCR; TCRdb lists only in-frame clones, some missing. The profile shows more than 35,000 clones, 75% to 85% of them singletons. Sequences were derived from blood, sampled from a patient who underwent chemoradiotherapy. These receptors originate from a human donor with HPV-associated anogenital cancer.

The rearrangement links TRBV12-5 to TRBJ2-7; either TRBD1 or TRBD2 may supply D (5 bases each). The CDR3 contains 14 residues. V was clipped by 5 bases and J by 7 bases, with 18 bases between them. Germline CDR1 LGHNT, CDR2 FRNRAP. CDR3 in amino acids: CASGPPRDGVEQYF. The CDR3 nucleotides read TGTGCTAGTGGTCCCCCCCGGGACGGAGTAGAGCAGTACTTC.

The chain recombines TRBV14 with TRBJ1-2; tentatively, D is TRBD1 (5 bases). The V end lost 4 bases, the J end lost 4 bases, and 16 bases lay between the germline ends. The CDR3 loop spans 15 amino acids. CDR1 is SGHDN and CDR2 is FVKESK in the germline V gene. CDR3: CASSRPGRGGYGYTF. In nucleotides, the CDR3 is TGTGCCAGCAGCCGCCCAGGAAGGGGCGGCTATGGCTACACCTTC.

This chain uses TRBV5-1 with TRBJ2-2; 9 bases are shared with TRBD1. The germline V gene has CDR1 SGHRS and CDR2 YFSETQ. The CDR3 is made up of 17 amino acids. V shed 2 bases and J 5 bases; nucleotides not matched to a gene: 10. CDR3: CASSFASGTGNTGELFF. Here the CDR3 DNA reads TGCGCCAGCAGCTTTGCTTCCGGGACAGGGAATACCGGGGAGCTGTTTTTT.

This clone was detected a few times. The rearrangement links TRBV29-1 to TRBJ2-3; D may be TRBD1 or TRBD2 (6 bases each). The V gene lost 5 bases and the J gene lost 4 bases, with 16 bases spanning the gap. Per germline, CDR1 SQVTM and CDR2 ANQGSEA. The CDR3 covers 14 residues. Here the CDR3 DNA reads TGCAGCGTTACCGAAAGGGGGGTGTCAGATACGCAGTATTTT. Its protein product is CSVTERGVSDTQYF.

The CDR3 coding sequence is TGTGCCAGCAGTTTACAAGTGGGTAATGAAAAACTGTTTTTT. Its translation: CASSLQVGNEKLFF. The genes are TRBV2 and TRBJ1-4; D remains unclear. Germline-derived CDR1 and CDR2 are SNHLY and FYNNEI. Trimming pared 5 bases from V and 4 bases from J, leaving 11 bases between. This CDR3 is built from 14 residues.

The rearrangement links TRBV10-3 to TRBJ1-2, with D possibly being TRBD1 (5 bases). V lost 4 bases, J lost 2 bases, and 14 bases lay in between. Germline V gives CDR1 ENHRY, CDR2 SYGVKD. CDR3 size: 15 residues. The CDR3 region has the DNA TGTGCCATCAGTGCACCGGCCACAGGCAACTATGGCTACACCTTC. The encoded protein is CAISAPATGNYGYTF.

This clone has only one observation. The rearrangement links TRBV5-4 to TRBJ2-3, with D unresolved. Per the germline V gene, CDR1 is SGHNT and CDR2 is YYREEE (reference sequence). The CDR3 is made up of 16 amino acids. V lost 1 base, J lost 4 bases, and 16 bases lay in between. The CDR3 spells CASSLNIGQPPDTQYF. The DNA for the CDR3 is TGTGCCAGCAGCTTGAACATTGGGCAGCCCCCAGATACGCAGTATTTT.

The chain combines TRBV4-2 with TRBJ1-2; 8 nucleotides agree with TRBD1. The germline V gene encodes CDR1 LGHNA and CDR2 YNFKEQ. The length of the CDR3 is 15 residues. Unmatched junction bases numbered 8, after V lost 1 base and J lost 7 bases. The CDR3 DNA reads as TGTGCCAGCAGCCAAGTAGCTTCGGACAGGGCTGGCTACACCTTC. It encodes CASSQVASDRAGYTF.

In nucleotides, the CDR3 is TGTGCCAGCAGTGTTGGGAGAACCTACGAGCAGTACTTC. It specifies CASSVGRTYEQYF. The chain is built from TRBV2 and TRBJ2-7, with D perhaps TRBD2 (5 bases). The CDR3 sequence is 13 residues long. The ends were cut back, 4 bases at V and 2 bases at J, with 9 bases in the middle. Per the germline V gene, CDR1 is SNHLY and CDR2 is FYNNEI.

This clone was detected only a few times. In DNA, the CDR3 is TGTGCCAGCAGCTTGTCCAGGGATCTCGTGCGCTATGGCTACACCTTC. Its protein product is CASSLSRDLVRYGYTF. The rearrangement links TRBV5-6 to TRBJ1-2; D perhaps matches TRBD1 (5 bases). Germline values: CDR1 SGHDT, CDR2 YYEEEE. This CDR3 is 16 amino acids long. The V gene lost 1 base and the J gene lost 4 bases, with 17 bases spanning the gap.

CDR3 sequence reads: CASSLGEGRSYNEQFF. CDR3 coding DNA: TGTGCCAGCAGCTTGGGGGAGGGGCGATCCTACAATGAGCAGTTCTTC. The rearrangement uses TRBV5-4 and TRBJ2-1; 7 bases map to TRBD2. The length of the CDR3 is 16 residues. Germline V gene lookup returns CDR1 SGHNT and CDR2 YYREEE (reference sequence). The trim removed 0 bases at V and 1 base at J, leaving 4 bases unmatched. The whole variable domain, filled in from reference TRBV5-4 and TRBJ2-1, reads ETGVTQSPTHLIKTRGQQVTLRCSSQSGHNTVSWYQQALGQGPQFIFQYYREEENGRGNFPPRFSGLQFPNYSSELNVNALELDDSALYLCASSLGEGRSYNEQFFGPGTRLTVL.

This rearrangement joins TRBV6-5 to TRBJ2-7; TRBD1 matches at 9 bases. J was trimmed by 4 bases and V by 0 bases; bases with no gene match: 1. The CDR3 runs to 14 residues. Germline CDR1 is MNHEY and CDR2 is SVGAGI. The CDR3 is CASSYSTGGYEQYF. The CDR3 DNA reads TGTGCCAGCAGTTACTCGACAGGGGGTTACGAGCAGTACTTC.

The chain recombines TRBV4-3 with TRBJ2-1; 9 nucleotides match TRBD2. This CDR3 contains 17 residues. The ends lost 0 bases at V and 7 bases at J; junction bases unmatched: 10. The germline gives CDR1 LGHNA, CDR2 YSLEER. CDR3 residues: CASSQDRWEAGGNEQFF. DNA for the CDR3: TGCGCCAGCAGCCAAGATAGGTGGGAAGCGGGGGGTAATGAGCAGTTCTTC.